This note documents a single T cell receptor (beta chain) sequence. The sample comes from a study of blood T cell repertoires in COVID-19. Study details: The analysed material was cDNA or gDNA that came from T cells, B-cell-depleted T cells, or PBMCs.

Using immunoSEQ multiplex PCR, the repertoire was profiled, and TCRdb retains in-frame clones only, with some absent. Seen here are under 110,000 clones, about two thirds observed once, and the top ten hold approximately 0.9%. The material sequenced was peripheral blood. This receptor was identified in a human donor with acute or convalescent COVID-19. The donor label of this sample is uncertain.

CDR3 in DNA: TGTGCCAGCTCATCAGGGTTTGGGAATGAAAAACTGTTTTTT. Translating gives CASSSGFGNEKLFF. The gene calls are TRBV18 and TRBJ1-4, with TRBD1 as a possible D gene (5 bases). The germline V and J ends were trimmed by 5 bases and 5 bases, with 12 bases remaining between them. Germline V gene data show CDR1 as KGHSH and CDR2 as LQKENI. The CDR3 has 14 amino acids.